A single sample is the source of the 32 T cell receptor beta chains below, sequenced in a study of blood T cell repertoires in COVID-19. Profiling relied on immunoSEQ multiplex PCR, and the TCRdb table lists in-frame clones only, not all of them. The sample consists of 250,000 to 350,000 clones, approximately 89% of them appearing once. The specimen sequenced was peripheral blood. The receptors shown here come from an older woman with acute or convalescent COVID-19.

The genes are TRBV19 and TRBJ1-3; D gene unclear. The CDR3 extends over 15 amino acids. Per germline, CDR1 LNHDA and CDR2 SQIVND (reference sequence). Trimming took 1 base from V and 3 from J, leaving 10 bases between them. The chain's CDR3 is CASSIGGSHGNTIYF. CDR3 coding DNA: TGTGCCAGTAGTATAGGAGGGAGCCATGGAAACACCATATATTTT. Full variable domain (rest looked up from reference TRBV19 and TRBJ1-3): DGGITQSPKYLFRKEGQNVTLSCEQNLNHDAMYWYRQDPGQGLRLIYYSQIVNDFQKGDIAEGYSVSREKKESFPLTVTSAQKNPTAFYLCASSIGGSHGNTIYFGEGSWLTVV.

The CDR3 here is CASSPGTGYSGANVLTF. The DNA of the CDR3 is TGTGCCAGCAGCCCCGGGACAGGGTACTCTGGGGCCAACGTCCTGACTTTC. This sequence joins TRBV9 and TRBJ2-6, with 9 positions matching TRBD1. Per the germline V gene, CDR1 is SGDLS and CDR2 is YYNGEE. V was clipped by 4 bases and J by 0 bases; unmatched bases: 5. The CDR3 length is 17 residues.

The chain is built from TRBV7-2 and TRBJ2-3, with 11 positions matching TRBD2. Germline V CDR1 and CDR2: SGHTA, FQGNSA. V dropped 5 bases and J dropped 6; count of bases not matched to a gene: 16. CDR3 length equals 18 residues. The CDR3 coding sequence is TGTGCCAGCAGCCTCCTCAGACTAGCGGGGCCCCTTAGGGATACGCAGTATTTT. Encoded protein: CASSLLRLAGPLRDTQYF. The whole variable domain, remainder taken from reference TRBV7-2 and TRBJ2-3, is GAGVSQSPSNKVTEKGKDVELRCDPISGHTALYWYRQSLGQGLEFLIYFQGNSAPDKSGLPSDRFSAERTGGSVSTLTIQRTQQEDSAVYLCASSLLRLAGPLRDTQYFGPGTRLTVL.

This clone was seen once. The chain is built from TRBV20-1 and TRBJ2-2; no clear D gene. This CDR3 is built from 14 residues. V was shortened by 3 bases and J by 4 bases, with 12 bases between the two germline ends. The germline V gene has CDR1 DFQATT and CDR2 SNEGSKA (reference sequence). The CDR3 spells CSASRAPGTGELFF. The CDR3 DNA reads TGCAGTGCTAGTCGAGCTCCAGGCACCGGGGAGCTGTTTTTT.

V gene TRBV15 combines with J gene TRBJ2-7; TRBD1 matches 7 bases. The CDR3 extends over 14 amino acids. Germline CDR1 LNHNV, CDR2 YYDKDF (reference sequence). Trimming cost V 0 bases and J 4 bases; bases outside gene matches: 3. As DNA, the CDR3 is TGTGCCACCAGCAGAGAACAGGGGATATACGAGCAGTACTTC. It encodes CATSREQGIYEQYF.

This clone was found once. This chain connects TRBV5-3 to TRBJ1-6; maybe TRBD1 (6 bases). TRBV5-3 is an open reading frame whose function is uncertain. V lost 4 bases to trimming and J lost 7 bases, with 18 bases between them. This CDR3 contains 16 residues. CDR3 loop: CARSHNPGVDNSPLHF. In DNA form, the CDR3 reads TGTGCCAGAAGCCATAATCCAGGGGTCGACAATTCACCCCTCCACTTT.

The chain recombines TRBV10-3 with TRBJ2-2; D remains ambiguous. The CDR3 sequence is 16 residues long. V was trimmed by 0 bases and J by 4 bases, leaving 12 bases between them. Germline V gene lookup returns CDR1 ENHRY and CDR2 SYGVKD. CDR3 amino acids: CAISESIGLRTGELFF. The CDR3 DNA reads as TGTGCCATCAGTGAGTCAATTGGGCTACGCACCGGGGAGCTGTTTTTT.

The chain links TRBV4-1 to TRBJ1-3, with no clear D. V was clipped by 0 bases and J by 3 bases, with 9 bases between them. CDR1 MGHRA and CDR2 YSYEKL come from the germline V gene. The CDR3 length is 15 residues. Here the CDR3 reads CASSQEADFGNTIYF. As DNA, the CDR3 is TGCGCCAGCAGCCAAGAGGCCGATTTTGGAAACACCATATATTTT.

This clone was observed a single time. The chain couples TRBV7-6 to TRBJ1-5; D perhaps matches TRBD1 (6 bases). Between the trimmed V and J ends, which lost 1 base and 5 bases, there was a span of 12 bases. The CDR3 has 15 amino acids. Germline assignment: CDR1 SGHVS and CDR2 FNYEAQ. The CDR3 region has the DNA TGTGCCAGCAGCTTAGGACAGGTGGGTTATCAGCCCCAGCATTTT. It specifies CASSLGQVGYQPQHF.

The genes are TRBV6-5 and TRBJ2-5, with D possibly being TRBD2 (5 bases). The CDR3 totals 15 residues. V lost 5 bases and J lost 5, with 18 bases in between. CDR1 and CDR2 from the germline V gene are MNHEY and SVGAGI. As DNA, the CDR3 is TGTGCCAGCAGTCCTCAACGGGGTATAAGGGAGACCCAGTACTTC. Protein sequence: CASSPQRGIRETQYF.

This clone was counted once. The J gene is TRBJ1-2, the V gene TRBV28, with TRBD1 matching 7 bases. Germline CDR1 and CDR2: MDHEN and SYDVKM. With 6 bases clipped from V and 7 bases from J, the junction kept 11 bases outside the gene matches. The CDR3 loop spans 14 amino acids. The CDR3 region has the DNA TGTGCCAGCAGAACTCTCGACAGGGTTGGTGGCTACACCTTC. Translated: CASRTLDRVGGYTF.

The rearrangement links TRBV3-1 (or the pseudogene TRBV3-2) to TRBJ2-3, with 9 bases fitting TRBD2. This CDR3 has 15 residues. V lost 5 bases to trimming and J lost 2 bases; unmatched junction nucleotides: 5. Per the germline V gene, CDR1 is LGHDT and CDR2 is YNNKEL (reference sequence). In nucleotides, the CDR3 is TGTGCCAGCAGCATAGCGGGGGAGACCACAGATACGCAGTATTTT. The encoded protein is CASSIAGETTDTQYF.

This rearrangement joins TRBV7-9 to TRBJ1-2; D is undetermined. This CDR3 region has 15 residues. The ends were cut back, 5 bases at V and 1 base at J, with 14 bases in the middle. Germline CDR1 is SEHNR and CDR2 is FQNEAQ (reference sequence). CDR3: CASSRMGVLNYGYTF. CDR3 in DNA: TGTGCCAGCAGCCGAATGGGAGTCCTTAACTATGGCTACACCTTC.

The V gene is TRBV5-1, the J gene TRBJ2-7, with D possibly being TRBD1 (5 bases). Germline values: CDR1 SGHRS, CDR2 YFSETQ. Between the trimmed V and J ends, which lost 0 bases and 4 bases, there was a span of 11 bases. The CDR3 sequence is 14 residues long. In DNA, the CDR3 is TGCGCCAGCAGCTTGGTGCAGGGCGTTTACGAGCAGTACTTC. Translating gives CASSLVQGVYEQYF.

The chain combines TRBV28 with TRBJ2-3, with 7 bases aligning to TRBD2. The CDR3 length is 13 residues. J gave up 6 bases and V 1 base, and 1 base lay outside the gene matches. Germline V CDR1 and CDR2: MDHEN, SYDVKM. This CDR3 is CASSLFGGDTQYF. In nucleotides, the CDR3 is TGTGCCAGCAGTTTATTCGGGGGGGATACGCAGTATTTT.

Here the CDR3 reads CASSLTSGRAYEQYF. The CDR3 region has the DNA TGTGCCAGCAGTCTAACTAGCGGGAGAGCCTACGAGCAGTACTTC. V is TRBV2 and J is TRBJ2-7, with TRBD2 matching over 11 bases. The V segment lost 5 bases and the J segment 2 bases; nucleotides outside the gene matches: 5. Germline V CDR1 and CDR2: SNHLY, FYNNEI. This CDR3 has 15 residues.

The chain links TRBV28 to TRBJ1-1; 8 positions agree with TRBD1. CDR3 length: 13 residues. The J segment lost 11 bases and the V segment lost 4 bases, leaving 9 bases of the junction unmatched. Germline loops: CDR1 MDHEN, CDR2 SYDVKM. CDR3 bases: TGTGCCAGCAGTTCCCCTCCAGGGGGCAAGGCTTTCTTT. It specifies CASSSPPGGKAFF.

The CDR3 DNA reads as TGTGCCAGTAGTATATCTAGCGGGAGACTCTACAATGAGCAGTTCTTC. The encoded protein is CASSISSGRLYNEQFF. The V and J genes are TRBV19 and TRBJ2-1, with 10 bases aligning to TRBD2. The V gene's germline CDR1 is LNHDA and CDR2 SQIVND (reference sequence). This CDR3 contains 16 residues. Trimming at V came to 2 bases and at J to 3 bases, leaving 4 bases not matched to a gene.

This chain joins TRBV7-8 and TRBJ1-1, with 8 positions matching TRBD1. This CDR3 region has 17 residues. V lost 6 bases, J lost 1 base, and 13 bases stayed unmatched. Germline V lookup: CDR1 SGHVS, CDR2 FQNEAQ. The chain's CDR3 is CASRVGRQGRSNTEAFF. The CDR3 bases are TGTGCCAGCAGAGTGGGACGACAGGGGCGTTCGAACACTGAAGCTTTCTTT.

About this clone itself: This CDR3 is also generated by other DNA sequences in the sample. CDR3 coding DNA: TGTGCCAGCTCACCATCGGGGGGCAATCAGCCCCAGCATTTT. As protein: CASSPSGGNQPQHF. The genes are TRBV18 and TRBJ1-5, with TRBD1 as a possible D gene (5 bases). Germline V gene sequence: CDR1 KGHSH, CDR2 LQKENI. The V gene lost 2 bases and the J gene lost 2 bases, with 7 bases spanning the gap. This CDR3 is built from 14 residues.

In regard to this clone: In the same sample, other DNA sequences code for this CDR3. This chain's CDR3 is CASSGDRGQPQHF. CDR3 nucleotide sequence: TGTGCCAGTAGTGGGGACAGGGGGCAGCCCCAGCATTTT. The gene calls are TRBV19 and TRBJ1-5; TRBD1 matches at 11 bases. Germline lookup yields CDR1 LNHDA and CDR2 SQIVND (reference sequence). The CDR3 length is 13 residues. V lost 5 bases to trimming and J lost 7 bases; unmatched junction nucleotides: 1.

This clone was picked up a small number of times. The rearrangement joins TRBV5-4 to TRBJ1-2, with TRBD1 matching over 7 bases. The CDR3 loop spans 14 amino acids. J was trimmed by 5 bases and V by 0 bases; bases with no gene match: 4. Germline V gives CDR1 SGHNT, CDR2 YYREEE (reference sequence). The CDR3 here is CASSLAGQEYGYTF. As DNA, the CDR3 is TGTGCCAGCAGCTTGGCAGGACAGGAATATGGCTACACCTTC. The full variable domain, with the rest looked up from reference TRBV5-4 and TRBJ1-2, is ETGVTQSPTHLIKTRGQQVTLRCSSQSGHNTVSWYQQALGQGPQFIFQYYREEENGRGNFPPRFSGLQFPNYSSELNVNALELDDSALYLCASSLAGQEYGYTFGSGTRLTVV.

This clone was counted once. The rearrangement joins TRBV28 to TRBJ1-1; 9 bases map to TRBD1. This CDR3 region has 17 residues. Germline V gene data show CDR1 as MDHEN and CDR2 as SYDVKM. Trimming at V came to 3 bases and at J to 5 bases, leaving 13 bases not matched to a gene. In DNA form, the CDR3 reads TGTGCCAGCAGTTTTGCGGACAGGGGTAGGTTGGGGACTGAAGCTTTCTTT. Amino acids: CASSFADRGRLGTEAFF.

The rearrangement uses TRBV28 and TRBJ1-2, with a tentative D call TRBD1 (6 bases). The CDR3 has 15 amino acids. Germline V CDR1 and CDR2: MDHEN, SYDVKM. Deletions cut 7 bases from V and 5 bases from J, with 20 bases between. This CDR3 is CASITTGIPVYGYTF. In DNA, the CDR3 is TGTGCCAGCATCACAACAGGGATTCCCGTATATGGCTACACCTTC.

The rearrangement uses TRBV27 and TRBJ2-7, with D perhaps TRBD1 (6 bases). This CDR3 region has 13 residues. Trimming pared 2 bases from V and 2 bases from J, leaving 7 bases between. Per the germline V gene, CDR1 is MNHEY and CDR2 is SMNVEV (reference sequence). CDR3 in DNA: TGTGCCAGCAGTTTAACAGGGCCCTACGAGCAGTACTTC. Amino acid sequence: CASSLTGPYEQYF.

The chain is built from TRBV10-3 and TRBJ2-7, with D possibly TRBD2 on 6 matching bases. The germline CDR1 and CDR2 sequences are ENHRY and SYGVKD. The CDR3 runs 15 residues. V dropped 6 bases and J dropped 4 bases, with 19 bases sitting between them. Written as DNA, the CDR3 is TGTGCCATCAGCCTCGACGGGAGATCGGGTTACGAGCAGTACTTC. It yields the protein CAISLDGRSGYEQYF.

The genes are TRBV4-2 and TRBJ1-2; TRBD1 might be the D (6 bases). The V gene lost 0 bases and the J gene lost 4 bases, with 12 bases spanning the gap. The germline CDR1 and CDR2 sequences are LGHNA and YNFKEQ. This CDR3 comprises 15 residues. CDR3 in DNA: TGTGCCAGCAGCCAAGAGGGCAGGGGAAGCTATGGCTACACCTTC. Its protein product is CASSQEGRGSYGYTF.

This clone appeared a few times. The genes are TRBV7-2 and TRBJ2-7, with no clear D. CDR1 and CDR2 (germline): SGHTA, FQGNSA. The CDR3 covers 14 residues. Trimming removed 1 base from V and 0 bases from J, with 7 bases in between. CDR3 region: CASSLGFSSYEQYF. As DNA, the CDR3 is TGTGCCAGCAGCTTAGGGTTCAGCTCCTACGAGCAGTACTTC.

This clone appeared a few times. The rearrangement links TRBV6-1 to TRBJ1-5; D gene unclear. CDR3 length: 14 amino acids. Trimming left V 3 bases short and J 6 bases short, with 12 bases between. The germline V gene encodes CDR1 MNHNS and CDR2 SASEGT. The CDR3 sequence is CASSEGGSAQPQHF. The DNA of the CDR3 is TGTGCCAGCAGTGAGGGAGGGTCCGCTCAGCCCCAGCATTTT.

The J gene is TRBJ1-3, the V gene TRBV19; 9 bases are shared with TRBD1. In germline, CDR1 is LNHDA, CDR2 SQIVND (reference sequence). The V and J ends lost 10 bases and 4 bases, in that order; junction bases with no gene match: 8. This CDR3 region has 14 residues. The CDR3: CATGGQGPGNTIYF. DNA for the CDR3: TGTGCCACCGGGGGACAGGGACCAGGAAACACCATATATTTT.

The chain couples TRBV2 to TRBJ1-6; 12 positions match TRBD1. From germline, CDR1 is SNHLY and CDR2 FYNNEI. The V and J ends lost 6 bases and 11 bases, in that order; junction bases with no gene match: 14. CDR3 length equals 17 residues. The CDR3 nucleotides read TGTGCCAGCAGGTCCGGGACAGGGGGCCCTATAGGGGCACCCCTCCACTTT. It encodes CASRSGTGGPIGAPLHF.

The rearrangement uses TRBV5-1 and TRBJ2-2; TRBD1 matches at 8 bases. The CDR3 is 15 residues long. The germline V gene has CDR1 SGHRS and CDR2 YFSETQ. V gave up 6 bases and J gave up 6 bases; unmatched junction bases: 10. The CDR3 spells CASTPLQGAPGELFF. The DNA of the CDR3 is TGCGCCAGCACCCCCCTGCAGGGGGCTCCCGGGGAGCTGTTTTTT.